Shown below are 29 T cell receptor beta chains from a single sample sequenced in a study of shared clonotypes between healthy human individuals. The repertoire was sequenced with immunoSEQ multiplex PCR; TCRdb's copy has only in-frame clones and lacks some. The sample contains 2 million to 3 million clones, about 92% of which appear only once. Sequences were obtained from naive CD4+ T cells sorted from blood. Subset: CD45RA+ positively selected. These receptors were collected from a man younger than 35 in good health.

This clone was recorded once. This chain connects TRBV6-6 to TRBJ2-3, with 14 bases aligning to TRBD2. From germline, CDR1 is MNHNY and CDR2 SVGAGI (reference sequence). The CDR3 runs 16 residues. The V and J ends lost 6 bases and 6 bases, in that order; junction bases with no gene match: 8. As DNA, the CDR3 is TGTGCCAGCAGCGGGACTAGCGGGAGTATTGGGGATACGCAGTATTTT. It translates to CASSGTSGSIGDTQYF.

This clone was detected once. The chain joins TRBV2 to TRBJ2-7; TRBD2 might be the D (5 bases). This CDR3 contains 13 residues. CDR1 is SNHLY and CDR2 is FYNNEI in the germline V gene. Trimming removed 6 bases at V and 7 bases at J, with 16 bases between. The CDR3 here is CASSPTRTGEQYF. The CDR3 bases are TGTGCCAGCAGCCCTACTAGGACGGGTGAGCAGTACTTC.

The CDR3 spells CASQQDSSGNTIYF. The DNA of the CDR3 is TGTGCCTCTCAACAGGATTCCTCTGGAAACACCATATATTTT. This chain links TRBV30 with TRBJ1-3, with D perhaps matching TRBD1 (5 bases). V shed 7 bases and J shed 0 bases, with 13 bases lying between them. CDR1 is GTSNPN and CDR2 is SVGIG in the germline V gene (reference sequence). The CDR3 sequence is 14 residues long.

The gene calls are TRBV19 and TRBJ2-7; either TRBD1 or TRBD2 may fit D (5 bases each). Trimming cost V 2 bases and J 0 bases, with 11 bases left between them. The CDR3 consists of 15 residues. Germline CDR1 and CDR2: LNHDA and SQIVND (reference sequence). DNA of the CDR3: TGTGCCAGTAGTATAATTGTGGGGGACTCCTACGAGCAGTACTTC. This sequence encodes CASSIIVGDSYEQYF.

The chain is built from TRBV5-1 and TRBJ1-6, with 10 bases identical to TRBD1. The CDR3 runs 15 residues. V shed 2 bases and J 8 bases; nucleotides not matched to a gene: 4. Germline loops: CDR1 SGHRS, CDR2 YFSETQ. The CDR3 DNA reads TGCGCCAGCAGCTTCACCGGACAGGGGGATTCACCCCTCCACTTT. Encoded protein: CASSFTGQGDSPLHF.

The chain links TRBV6-5 to TRBJ1-1; tentatively, D is TRBD1 (6 bases). Germline assignment: CDR1 MNHEY and CDR2 SVGAGI. V lost 4 bases to trimming and J lost 5 bases, with 14 bases between them. CDR3 length equals 14 residues. The CDR3 reads CASSLSDRMTEAFF. CDR3 DNA sequence: TGTGCCAGCAGTTTATCCGACAGGATGACTGAAGCTTTCTTT.

Details on this clone: Other DNA variants within this sample encode the same CDR3. This sequence joins TRBV18 and TRBJ2-5; no definite D call. V was cut by 0 bases and J by 5 bases, with 10 bases left in between. Germline CDR1 reads KGHSH; CDR2 reads LQKENI. This CDR3 spans 14 amino acids. The CDR3 reads CASSPPPSGETQYF. The CDR3, as DNA: TGTGCCAGCTCACCACCGCCGTCTGGGGAGACCCAGTACTTC.

CDR3 region: CASSPGTGMPGYTF. In nucleotides, the CDR3 is TGCGCCAGCAGCCCCGGGACAGGGATGCCTGGCTACACCTTC. The gene calls are TRBV5-1 and TRBJ1-2, with 9 bases fitting TRBD1. The CDR3 contains 14 residues. Germline-derived CDR1 and CDR2 are SGHRS and YFSETQ. V was pared by 4 bases and J by 7 bases, with 8 bases of the junction left unmatched.

The chain has TRBV9 and TRBJ2-7, with a possible D match to TRBD2 (5 bases). The CDR3 length is 14 residues. The V gene lost 4 bases and the J gene lost 2 bases, with 13 bases spanning the gap. In germline, CDR1 is SGDLS, CDR2 YYNGEE. The CDR3 here is CASSSGLEAYEQYF. CDR3 nucleotide sequence: TGTGCCAGCAGCTCAGGACTGGAAGCCTACGAGCAGTACTTC. Filled out from reference TRBV9 and TRBJ2-7, the complete variable domain reads DSGVTQTPKHLITATGQRVTLRCSPRSGDLSVYWYQQSLDQGLQFLIQYYNGEERAKGNILERFSAQQFPDLHSELNLSSLELGDSALYFCASSSGLEAYEQYFGPGTRLTVT.

This chain connects TRBV6-5 to TRBJ2-7; TRBD2 might be the D (5 bases). Germline CDR1 and CDR2: MNHEY and SVGAGI. This CDR3 has 15 residues. The ends were cut back, 5 bases at V and 2 bases at J, with 16 bases in the middle. The CDR3 DNA reads as TGTGCCAGCAGTCCTGATAGCGTGAGGACCTACGAGCAGTACTTC. Translation: CASSPDSVRTYEQYF.

The chain recombines TRBV7-3 with TRBJ2-1, with 8 positions matching TRBD2. J lost 9 bases, V lost 4 bases, and 14 bases had no gene match. Germline CDR1 is SGHTA and CDR2 is FQGTGA. The CDR3 totals 16 residues. The CDR3 protein is CASSSGLASTWGEQFF. The CDR3 DNA follows: TGTGCCAGCAGCTCAGGACTAGCTTCTACCTGGGGTGAGCAGTTCTTC.

This chain connects TRBV6-1 to TRBJ1-6; 8 positions agree with TRBD1. The V gene end was trimmed by 3 bases and the J gene end by 10 bases; junction bases not matched to a gene: 11. Germline V gene lookup returns CDR1 MNHNS and CDR2 SASEGT. The CDR3 covers 16 residues. Here the CDR3 DNA reads TGTGCCAGCAGTGATCCTCCTACGACAGGGGTGTCACCCCTCCACTTT. Protein sequence: CASSDPPTTGVSPLHF.

The chain carries TRBV4-1 and TRBJ1-1; D not resolved. This CDR3 has 17 amino acids. The germline gives CDR1 MGHRA, CDR2 YSYEKL. V was shortened by 0 bases and J by 2 bases, with 16 bases between the two germline ends. The chain's CDR3 is CASSQEPTRISNTEAFF. CDR3 DNA: TGCGCCAGCAGCCAAGAGCCCACCCGGATTAGCAACACTGAAGCTTTCTTT.

The chain couples TRBV29-1 to TRBJ2-5, with D unresolved. The CDR3 has 16 residues. Germline V gene sequence: CDR1 SQVTM, CDR2 ANQGSEA. V was clipped by 4 bases and J by 3 bases, with 21 bases between them. The CDR3 DNA is TGCAGCGTTGGACTTAGCACGGTTCCATCCAAAGAGACCCAGTACTTC. It encodes CSVGLSTVPSKETQYF. Full variable domain (remainder filled in from reference TRBV29-1 and TRBJ2-5): SAVISQKPSRDICQRGTSLTIQCQVDSQVTMMFWYRQQPGQSLTLIATANQGSEATYESGFVIDKFPISRPNLTFSTLTVSNMSPEDSSIYLCSVGLSTVPSKETQYFGPGTRLLVL.

V and J are TRBV10-3 and TRBJ1-3; D is possibly TRBD1 (5 bases). Germline loops: CDR1 ENHRY, CDR2 SYGVKD. The CDR3 totals 17 residues. V shed 0 bases and J shed 0 bases, with 12 bases lying between them. The CDR3 coding sequence is TGTGCCATCAGTGAGTCGCGACAGCTATTCTCTGGAAACACCATATATTTT. Its protein is CAISESRQLFSGNTIYF.

The chain has TRBV19 and TRBJ2-5, with a possible D match to TRBD2 (6 bases). Looked up from germline, CDR1 is LNHDA and CDR2 is SQIVND (reference sequence). V lost 2 bases and J lost 6, with 16 bases in between. The CDR3 covers 15 residues. CDR3 loop: CASSIKEGWRQTQYF. CDR3 bases: TGTGCCAGTAGTATAAAGGAGGGGTGGAGGCAGACCCAGTACTTC.

V usage is TRBV28 and J usage is TRBJ2-1; 9 nucleotides align to TRBD2. Per the germline V gene, CDR1 is MDHEN and CDR2 is SYDVKM. With V trimmed by 4 bases and J by 0 bases, 4 bases remained unmatched. The CDR3 spans 16 residues. CDR3 DNA sequence: TGTGCCAGCAGTTCCTCTAGCGGGAACTCCTACAATGAGCAGTTCTTC. It translates to CASSSSSGNSYNEQFF. The variable domain in full, completed from reference TRBV28 and TRBJ2-1, reads DVKVTQSSRYLVKRTGEKVFLECVQDMDHENMFWYRQDPGLGLRLIYFSYDVKMKEKGDIPEGYSVSREKKERFSLILESASTNQTSMYLCASSSSSGNSYNEQFFGPGTRLTVL.

The CDR3 reads CASSERFSGGLSYEQYF. CDR3 DNA sequence: TGTGCCAGCAGTGAACGGTTTAGCGGAGGCCTTTCCTACGAGCAGTACTTC. The chain joins TRBV6-1 to TRBJ2-7; TRBD2 is a possible D gene (6 bases). Per the germline V gene, CDR1 is MNHNS and CDR2 is SASEGT. This CDR3 spans 17 amino acids. Trimming took off 2 bases at V and 1 base at J, with 18 bases between the two ends.

This clone was observed once. V gene TRBV15 combines with J gene TRBJ1-2; no clear D gene. This CDR3 spans 14 amino acids. Trimming removed 1 base from V and 3 bases from J, with 9 bases in between. The germline CDR1 and CDR2 sequences are LNHNV and YYDKDF (reference sequence). The CDR3 DNA sequence: TGTGCCACCAGCAGAGGACTGAAAGACTATGGCTACACCTTC. Protein product: CATSRGLKDYGYTF.

The gene calls are TRBV2 and TRBJ1-2; D gene uncertain. CDR3 length equals 14 residues. Deletions cut 0 bases from V and 4 bases from J, with 9 bases between. The germline V gene encodes CDR1 SNHLY and CDR2 FYNNEI. As DNA, the CDR3 is TGTGCCAGCAGTGAAGCCGGTGGGGTCTATGGCTACACCTTC. This codes for CASSEAGGVYGYTF.

This sequence joins TRBV4-1 and TRBJ2-3; 7 bases fit TRBD1. This CDR3 is built from 15 residues. Germline V gives CDR1 MGHRA, CDR2 YSYEKL. V shed 4 bases and J 3 bases; nucleotides not matched to a gene: 7. CDR3 sequence reads: CASSRPGQLTDTQYF. DNA for the CDR3: TGCGCCAGCAGCCGTCCGGGACAGCTAACAGATACGCAGTATTTT.

Remarks on this clone: The same CDR3 arises from other DNA sequences in this sample as well. The chain links TRBV9 to TRBJ2-5; 11 bases are a match to TRBD1. Germline V gene sequence: CDR1 SGDLS, CDR2 YYNGEE. V was clipped by 4 bases and J by 2 bases; unmatched bases: 4. The CDR3 consists of 15 residues. The CDR3 loop reads CASSPRDRGQETQYF. The CDR3 DNA sequence: TGTGCCAGCAGCCCACGGGACAGGGGGCAAGAGACCCAGTACTTC.

A few counts support this clone. The gene calls are TRBV30 and TRBJ1-1; tentative D call: TRBD1 (6 bases). Trimming took off 1 base at V and 5 bases at J, with 11 bases between the two ends. From germline, CDR1 is GTSNPN and CDR2 SVGIG (reference sequence). The CDR3 sequence is 13 residues long. The CDR3 nucleotides read TGTGCCTGGAGTGAGGGGGGGCAAACTGAAGCTTTCTTT. This encodes CAWSEGGQTEAFF.

The CDR3, as DNA: TGTGCCAGCAGTTTCCCGAACACGGGCCCCGTAAGTTCACCCCTCCACTTT. The encoded protein is CASSFPNTGPVSSPLHF. The V gene is TRBV28, the J gene TRBJ1-6; no reliable D call. With 3 bases removed from V and 9 bases from J, the gap between germline ends came to 21 bases. There are 17 residues in the CDR3. Per the germline V gene, CDR1 is MDHEN and CDR2 is SYDVKM.

This clone was seen a few times. The chain links TRBV7-9 to TRBJ1-4; the D is unclear. Per the germline V gene, CDR1 is SEHNR and CDR2 is FQNEAQ (reference sequence). The CDR3 is 13 amino acids. V was shortened by 7 bases and J by 8 bases, with 14 bases between the two germline ends. The CDR3 is CASTTPGWEKLFF. Here the CDR3 DNA reads TGTGCCAGCACCACTCCGGGGTGGGAAAAACTGTTTTTT.

V is TRBV6-6 and J is TRBJ1-1; maybe TRBD1 (5 bases). The CDR3 loop spans 15 amino acids. The V end was cut by 6 bases, the J end by 1 base, with 15 bases between. CDR1 and CDR2 (germline): MNHNY, SVGAGI (reference sequence). The CDR3 DNA follows: TGTGCCAGCAGCTGGTCAGGGAGGGGGAACACTGAAGCTTTCTTT. Translation gives CASSWSGRGNTEAFF.

Points on this clone: Additional DNA sequences in this sample encode the identical CDR3. This chain uses TRBV5-1 with TRBJ2-7; TRBD1 matches 7 bases. Unmatched junction bases numbered 4, after V lost 4 bases and J lost 0 bases. Germline CDR1 and CDR2: SGHRS and YFSETQ. The CDR3 is 14 amino acids. CDR3: CASSLGTDSYEQYF. The CDR3 DNA follows: TGCGCCAGCAGCCTAGGGACAGACTCCTACGAGCAGTACTTC.

The rearrangement joins TRBV2 to TRBJ1-3; 8 nucleotides agree with TRBD1. There are 15 residues in the CDR3. Germline lookup yields CDR1 SNHLY and CDR2 FYNNEI. Trimming removed 6 bases from V and 0 bases from J; junction bases left unmatched: 4. The CDR3 protein is CASSGQGFSGNTIYF. The CDR3 DNA follows: TGTGCCAGCAGCGGACAGGGTTTCTCTGGAAACACCATATATTTT.

The chain joins TRBV7-9 to TRBJ2-1, with D uncertain. The ends were cut back, 2 bases at V and 8 bases at J, with 10 bases in the middle. Germline V CDR1 and CDR2: SEHNR, FQNEAQ (reference sequence). The CDR3 loop spans 13 amino acids. The CDR3 DNA is TGTGCCAGCAGCTTAACCCCCCCCGATGAGCAGTTCTTC. Encoded protein: CASSLTPPDEQFF.